This T cell receptor (beta chain) was obtained from a study of blood T cell repertoires in COVID-19. Study overall: COVID-19 samples, acute and convalescent, were from the United States, Italy and Spain. T cells, B-cell-depleted T cells, or PBMCs supplied cDNA or gDNA.

This CDR3 has 16 amino acids. With 0 bases clipped from V and 4 bases from J, the junction kept 5 bases outside the gene matches. Looked up from germline, CDR1 is SNHLY and CDR2 is FYNNEI. Original processing methods: Reference gene primers were amplified, and this amplification served to estimate nucleated cell counts. Profiling relied on immunoSEQ multiplex PCR, and the TCRdb table lists in-frame clones only, not all of them. D and trimming come from the DNA, and the V and J calls and clone size come from that table. The data show about 83,000 clones, approximately 86% seen once. This TCR came from a woman aged 50 to 65 with active or convalescent COVID-19. The chain couples TRBV2 to TRBJ2-1; 8 bases fit TRBD1. The material sequenced was peripheral blood. The CDR3 loop reads CASSEAAGGYYNEQFF. The CDR3 DNA reads TGTGCCAGCAGTGAAGCTGCAGGGGGCTATTACAATGAGCAGTTCTTC.